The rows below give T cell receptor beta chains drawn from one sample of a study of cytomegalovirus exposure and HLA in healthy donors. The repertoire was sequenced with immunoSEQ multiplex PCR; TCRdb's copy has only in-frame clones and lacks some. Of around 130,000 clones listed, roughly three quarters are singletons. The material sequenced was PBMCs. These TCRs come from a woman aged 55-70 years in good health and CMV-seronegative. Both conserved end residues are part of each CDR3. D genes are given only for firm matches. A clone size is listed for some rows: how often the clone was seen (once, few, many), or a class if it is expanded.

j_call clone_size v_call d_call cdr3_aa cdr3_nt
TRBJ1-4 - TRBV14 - CATNRAYNEKLFF TGTGCCACTAACAGGGCTTATAATGAAAAACTGTTTTTT
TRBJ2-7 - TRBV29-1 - CSVGRGEQYF TGCAGCGTTGGGCGGGGCGAGCAGTACTTC
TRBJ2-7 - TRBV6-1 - CASTPSPSRGEQYF TGTGCCAGCACCCCCAGCCCGTCTAGGGGCGAGCAGTACTTC
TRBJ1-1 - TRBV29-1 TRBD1 CSTRQGDFTEAFF TGCAGCACCCGACAGGGTGACTTCACTGAAGCTTTCTTT
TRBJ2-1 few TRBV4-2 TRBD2 CASSQEAAGGRDEQFF TGTGCCAGCAGCCAGGAGGCAGCGGGAGGGAGAGATGAGCAGTTCTTC
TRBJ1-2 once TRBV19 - CASSPAGNYGYTF TGTGCCAGTAGCCCCGCCGGGAACTATGGCTACACCTTC
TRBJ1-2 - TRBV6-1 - CASRGGGNYGYTF TGTGCCAGCCGGGGGGGCGGAAACTATGGCTACACCTTC
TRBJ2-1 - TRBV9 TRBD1 CASSPRGGRGPYNEQFF TGTGCCAGCAGCCCCCGGGGCGGCAGGGGGCCCTACAATGAGCAGTTCTTC
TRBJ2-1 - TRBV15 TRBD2 CATAVAGGISYNEQFF TGTGCCACCGCCGTAGCGGGGGGGATCTCCTACAATGAGCAGTTCTTC
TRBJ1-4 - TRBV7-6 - CASSRFRVANEKLFF TGTGCCAGCAGCCGTTTCAGGGTGGCTAATGAAAAACTGTTTTTT
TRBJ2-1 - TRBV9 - CASSVGWGVAYNEQFF TGTGCCAGCAGCGTAGGTTGGGGGGTTGCCTACAATGAGCAGTTCTTC
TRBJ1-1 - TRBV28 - CASSLQSAIEAFF TGTGCCAGCAGTTTACAGAGCGCCATTGAAGCTTTCTTT
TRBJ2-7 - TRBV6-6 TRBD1 CASSPPGQGSYEQYF TGTGCCAGCAGTCCGCCGGGACAGGGATCCTACGAGCAGTACTTC
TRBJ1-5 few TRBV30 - CAWSVSPRQLNQPQHF TGTGCCTGGAGTGTATCCCCGAGACAGCTCAATCAGCCCCAGCATTTT
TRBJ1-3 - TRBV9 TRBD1 CASSADRVTIYF TGTGCCAGCAGCGCTGACAGGGTTACCATATATTTT
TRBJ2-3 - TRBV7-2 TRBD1 CASSLDGGRGTGADTQYF TGTGCCAGCAGCTTGGACGGCGGACGCGGGACAGGGGCAGATACGCAGTATTTT
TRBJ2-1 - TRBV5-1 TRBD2 CASSLGLAGGNNEQFF TGCGCCAGCAGCTTGGGGCTAGCGGGGGGCAACAATGAGCAGTTCTTC
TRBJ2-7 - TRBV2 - CASKDTGYEQYF TGTGCCAGCAAGGACACTGGCTACGAGCAGTACTTC
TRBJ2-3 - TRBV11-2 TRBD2 CASSLGTSGRSTDTQYF TGTGCCAGCAGCTTAGGGACTAGCGGGAGGTCCACAGATACGCAGTATTTT
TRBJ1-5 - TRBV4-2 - CASSQDSSPDQPQHF TGTGCCAGCAGCCAAGATAGTAGCCCGGATCAGCCCCAGCATTTT
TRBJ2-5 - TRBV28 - CASSHRQAPVGQETQYF TGTGCCAGCAGTCATCGACAGGCCCCGGTGGGGCAAGAGACCCAGTACTTC
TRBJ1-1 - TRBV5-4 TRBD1 CASSGRDRGPAEAFF TGTGCCAGCAGCGGCCGGGACAGGGGGCCCGCTGAAGCTTTCTTT
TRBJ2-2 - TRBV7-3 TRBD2 CASSSRTSGSLGGTGELFF TGTGCCAGCAGCTCGCGGACTAGCGGATCTCTCGGTGGCACCGGGGAGCTGTTTTTT
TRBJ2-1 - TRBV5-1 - CASSPPDSGRIF TGCGCCAGCAGCCCCCCTGACAGTGGAAGAATCTTC
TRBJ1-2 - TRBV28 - CASSYREGYGYTF TGTGCCAGCAGCTACAGGGAAGGCTATGGCTACACCTTC
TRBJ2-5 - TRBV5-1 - CASSLPLAGETQYF TGCGCCAGCAGCTTGCCCCTCGCAGGAGAGACCCAGTACTTC
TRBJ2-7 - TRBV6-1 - CASSEPGGLSYEQYF TGTGCCAGCAGTGAACCGGGGGGCCTATCCTACGAGCAGTACTTC
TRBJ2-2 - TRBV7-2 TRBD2 CASSLVASGGRSNTGELFF TGTGCCAGCAGCTTAGTGGCTAGCGGGGGGAGGTCGAACACCGGGGAGCTGTTTTTT
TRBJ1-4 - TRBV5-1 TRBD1 CASSLGTGYNEKLFF TGCGCCAGCAGCCTGGGGACAGGGTATAATGAAAAACTGTTTTTT
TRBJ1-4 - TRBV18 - CASSPPNPGRNEKLFF TGTGCCAGCTCACCACCCAATCCAGGGCGTAATGAAAAACTGTTTTTT
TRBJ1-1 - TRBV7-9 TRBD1 CASSSPGTGVGTEAFF TGTGCCAGCAGCTCCCCCGGGACAGGGGTGGGAACTGAAGCTTTCTTT
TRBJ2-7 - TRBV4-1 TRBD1 CASSQDRDRLTDEQYF TGCGCCAGCAGCCAAGATAGGGACAGGCTCACGGACGAGCAGTACTTC
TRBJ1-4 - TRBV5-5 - CASSLGTESMELFF TGTGCCAGCAGCTTGGGGACAGAGAGTATGGAACTGTTTTTT
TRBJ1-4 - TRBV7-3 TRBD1 CASSSTGTAGEKLFF TGTGCCAGCAGCTCGACCGGGACAGCAGGTGAAAAACTGTTTTTT
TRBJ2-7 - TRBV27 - CASSLMGRHPYEQYF TGTGCCAGCAGTTTGATGGGCAGACACCCCTACGAGCAGTACTTC
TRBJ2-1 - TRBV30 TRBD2 CASLLGGGAGEQFF TGTGCATCCCTCCTGGGCGGGGGGGCCGGCGAGCAGTTCTTC
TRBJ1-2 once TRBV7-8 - CASSLAPRVIFYGYTF TGTGCCAGCAGCTTAGCGCCCCGGGTTATTTTCTATGGCTACACCTTC
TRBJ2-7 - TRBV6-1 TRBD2 CATGRGFSYEQYF TGTGCCACCGGGAGGGGCTTTAGCTACGAGCAGTACTTC
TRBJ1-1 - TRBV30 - CAYNREVTEAFF TGTGCCTACAACAGGGAAGTAACTGAAGCTTTCTTT
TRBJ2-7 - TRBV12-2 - CASRLACAGTSPTENYEQYF TGTGCAAGTCGCTTAGCGTGTGCAGGTACTTCTCCTACTGAAAACTACGAGCAGTACTTC
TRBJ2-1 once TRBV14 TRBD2 CASSRDGLVGGNEQFF TGTGCCAGCAGCCGGGACGGACTAGTAGGAGGGAATGAGCAGTTCTTC
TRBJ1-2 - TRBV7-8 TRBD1 CASSSGQGSNYGYTF TGTGCCAGCAGCTCGGGACAGGGGAGTAACTATGGCTACACCTTC
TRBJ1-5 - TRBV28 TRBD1 CASSTPGTGRNQPQHF TGTGCCAGCAGCACCCCCGGGACAGGGCGCAATCAGCCCCAGCATTTT
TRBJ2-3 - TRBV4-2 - CASSQEGLAVYPDTQYF TGTGCCAGCAGCCAAGAAGGGCTAGCTGTTTACCCGGATACGCAGTATTTT
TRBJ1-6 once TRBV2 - CASSPESSYNSPLHF TGTGCCAGCAGTCCGGAGAGCTCCTATAATTCACCCCTCCACTTT
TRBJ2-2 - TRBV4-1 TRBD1 CASRAGTGVHLINTGELFF TGCGCCAGCAGGGCCGGGACAGGGGTCCACCTAATCAACACCGGGGAGCTGTTTTTT
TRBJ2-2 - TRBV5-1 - CASSLGGLANTGELFF TGCGCCAGCAGCTTGGGTGGGCTCGCGAACACCGGGGAGCTGTTTTTT
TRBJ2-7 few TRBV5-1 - CASSLDAGGYEQYF TGCGCCAGCAGCTTGGACGCCGGCGGCTACGAGCAGTACTTC
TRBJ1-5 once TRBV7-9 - CASSLFARGGNQPQHF TGTGCCAGCAGCTTATTCGCCAGGGGAGGCAATCAGCCCCAGCATTTT
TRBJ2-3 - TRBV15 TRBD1 CATSQDPGTASTDTQYF TGTGCCACCAGTCAAGATCCAGGGACAGCCAGCACAGATACGCAGTATTTT
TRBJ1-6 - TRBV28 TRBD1 CASNPGQGAAPLHF TGTGCCAGCAACCCGGGACAGGGGGCCGCACCCCTCCACTTT
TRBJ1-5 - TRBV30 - CAWSGGPNQPQHF TGTGCCTGGAGTGGTGGGCCGAATCAGCCCCAGCATTTT